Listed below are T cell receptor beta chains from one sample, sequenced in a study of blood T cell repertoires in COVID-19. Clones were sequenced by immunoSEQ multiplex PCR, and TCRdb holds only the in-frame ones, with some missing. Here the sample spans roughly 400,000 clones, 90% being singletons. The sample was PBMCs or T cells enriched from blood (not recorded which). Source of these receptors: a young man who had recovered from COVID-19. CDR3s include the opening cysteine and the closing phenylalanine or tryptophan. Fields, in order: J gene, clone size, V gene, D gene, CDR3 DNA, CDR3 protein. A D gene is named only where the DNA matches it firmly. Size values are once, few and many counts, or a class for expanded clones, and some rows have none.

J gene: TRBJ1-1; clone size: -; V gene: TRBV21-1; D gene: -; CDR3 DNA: TGTGCCAGCAGCAAAGGGGACAGGGGCGACACTGAAGCTTTCTTT; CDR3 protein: CASSKGDRGDTEAFF
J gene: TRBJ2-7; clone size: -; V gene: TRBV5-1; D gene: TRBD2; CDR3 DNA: TGCGCCAGCAGCCAGGGACTAGCGGGAGGAACATACGAGCAGTACTTC; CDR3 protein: CASSQGLAGGTYEQYF
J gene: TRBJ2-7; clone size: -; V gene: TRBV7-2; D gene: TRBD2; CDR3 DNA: TGTGCCAGCAGCTTACTACCCGGGACTAGCGGGATGGAGCAGTACTTC; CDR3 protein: CASSLLPGTSGMEQYF
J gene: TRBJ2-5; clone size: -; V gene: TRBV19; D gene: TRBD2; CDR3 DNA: TGTGCCAGTAGTATGGTAGCGGGCGGGGAGACCCAGTACTTC; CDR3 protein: CASSMVAGGETQYF
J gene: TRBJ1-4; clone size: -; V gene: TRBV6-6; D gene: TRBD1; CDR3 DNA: TGTGCCAGCAGTTACTCGGGGACAGCAGGGGAAAAACTGTTTTTT; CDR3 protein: CASSYSGTAGEKLFF
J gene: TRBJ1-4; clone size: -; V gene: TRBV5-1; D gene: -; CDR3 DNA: TGCGCCAGCAGCGCAACAGGGAACCGACATGAAAAACTGTTTTTT; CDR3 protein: CASSATGNRHEKLFF
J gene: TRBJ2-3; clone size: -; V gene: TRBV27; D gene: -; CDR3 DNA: TGTGCCAGCAGCCGAGCCGGGACACTTAGCACAGATACGCAGTATTTT; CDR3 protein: CASSRAGTLSTDTQYF
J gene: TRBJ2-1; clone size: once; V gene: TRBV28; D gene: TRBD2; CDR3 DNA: TGTGCCACCACCGTAAGGAGGGGGACACGGGGGGGGGACAATGAGCAGTTCTTC; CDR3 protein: CATTVRRGTRGGDNEQFF
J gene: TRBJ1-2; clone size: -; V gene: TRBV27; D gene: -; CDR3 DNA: TGTGCCAGCAGTTTAGGTGGGGGGTTTGTTGGCTACACCTTC; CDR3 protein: CASSLGGGFVGYTF
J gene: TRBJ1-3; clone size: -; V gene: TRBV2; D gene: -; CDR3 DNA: TGTGCCAGCAGTGACGGGGGGCCGGGAAACACCATATATTTT; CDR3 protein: CASSDGGPGNTIYF
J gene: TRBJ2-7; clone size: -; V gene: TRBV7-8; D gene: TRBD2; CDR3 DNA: TGTGCCAGCGGGCGGCGGGAGGGAGGAAACGAGCAGTACTTC; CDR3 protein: CASGRREGGNEQYF
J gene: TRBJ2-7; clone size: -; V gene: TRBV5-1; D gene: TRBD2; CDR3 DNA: TGCGCCAGCAGCTCACAACCCGCTAGCGGGAGCGGCGAGCAGTACTTC; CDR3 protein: CASSSQPASGSGEQYF
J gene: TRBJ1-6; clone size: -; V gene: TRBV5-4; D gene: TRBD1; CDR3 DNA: TGTGCCAGCAGCCTAAGGTTAACCGGGACAGGGAATTCACCCCTCCACTTT; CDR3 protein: CASSLRLTGTGNSPLHF
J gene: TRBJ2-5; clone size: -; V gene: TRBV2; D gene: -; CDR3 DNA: TGTGCCAGCAAGCTTGAAGAGACCCAGTACTTC; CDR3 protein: CASKLEETQYF
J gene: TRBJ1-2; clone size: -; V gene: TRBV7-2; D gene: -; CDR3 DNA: TGTGCCAGCAGCTTAGCGCAGGGGAACTATGGCTACACCTTC; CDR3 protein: CASSLAQGNYGYTF
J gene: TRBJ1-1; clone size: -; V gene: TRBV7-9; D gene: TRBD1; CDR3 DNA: TGTGCCAGCAGCGATCCCCCAGGGGGCAACACTGAAGCTTTCTTT; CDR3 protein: CASSDPPGGNTEAFF
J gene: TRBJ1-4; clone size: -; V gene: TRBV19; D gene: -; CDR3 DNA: TGTGCCAGTAGTAGAACCAAGGGGCACGGATACGAAAAACTGTTTTTT; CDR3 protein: CASSRTKGHGYEKLFF
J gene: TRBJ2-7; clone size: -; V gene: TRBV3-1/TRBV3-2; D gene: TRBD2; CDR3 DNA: TGTGCCAGCGCCGGCTGGACTAGCGGGAGGTACGAGCAGTACTTC; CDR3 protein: CASAGWTSGRYEQYF
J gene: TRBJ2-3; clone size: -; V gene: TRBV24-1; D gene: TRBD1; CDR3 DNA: TGTGCCACCAGTGATTCCAACAGGGGGCGGACAGATACGCAGTATTTT; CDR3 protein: CATSDSNRGRTDTQYF
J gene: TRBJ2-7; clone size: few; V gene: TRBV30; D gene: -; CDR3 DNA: TGTGCCTGGATTTCAGCGGCAGGGGGGGAGCAGTACTTC; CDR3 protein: CAWISAAGGEQYF
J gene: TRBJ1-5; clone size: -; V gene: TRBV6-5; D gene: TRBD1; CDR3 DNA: TGTGCCAGCAGTCACCGACAGGGTGATCAGCCCCAGCATTTT; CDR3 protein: CASSHRQGDQPQHF
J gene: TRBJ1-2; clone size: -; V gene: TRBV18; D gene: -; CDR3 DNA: TGTGCCAGCTCCCTCAGGGCGGCCCTCGGATCTCGTTATGGCTACACCTTC; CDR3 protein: CASSLRAALGSRYGYTF
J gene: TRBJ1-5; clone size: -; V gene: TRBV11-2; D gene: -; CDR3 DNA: TGTGCCAGCAGCCAACAAGGACAGAATCAGCCCCAGCATTTT; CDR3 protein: CASSQQGQNQPQHF
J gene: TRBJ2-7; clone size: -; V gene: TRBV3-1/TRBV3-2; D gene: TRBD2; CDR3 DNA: TGTGCCAGCAGCCAAGGGCTAGCGGGAGTCGAGCAGTACTTC; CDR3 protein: CASSQGLAGVEQYF
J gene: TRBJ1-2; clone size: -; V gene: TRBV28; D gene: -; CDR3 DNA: TGTGCCAGCAGTTTGCCGGGTTATGGCTACACCTTC; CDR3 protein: CASSLPGYGYTF
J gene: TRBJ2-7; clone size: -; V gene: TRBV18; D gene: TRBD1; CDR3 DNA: TGTGCCAGCTCACCAGGACAGGGGCCCTACGAGCAGTACTTC; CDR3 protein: CASSPGQGPYEQYF
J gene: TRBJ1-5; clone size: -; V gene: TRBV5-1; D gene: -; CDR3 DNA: TGCGCCAGCAGCTTGGGCGGGGAACGGGGGCCCCAGCATTTT; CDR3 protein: CASSLGGERGPQHF
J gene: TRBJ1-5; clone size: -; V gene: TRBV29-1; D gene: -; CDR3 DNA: TGCAGCGTCCGGACGGGAACTAGCAATCAGCCCCAGCATTTT; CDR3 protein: CSVRTGTSNQPQHF
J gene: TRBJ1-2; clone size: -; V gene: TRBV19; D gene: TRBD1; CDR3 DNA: TGTGCCAGCGCCCTCGGACAGGGCAATGGCTACACCTTC; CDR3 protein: CASALGQGNGYTF
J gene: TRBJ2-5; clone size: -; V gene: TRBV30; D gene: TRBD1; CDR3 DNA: TGTGCCTGCACACAGGGGGGACAAGAGACCCAGTACTTC; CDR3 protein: CACTQGGQETQYF
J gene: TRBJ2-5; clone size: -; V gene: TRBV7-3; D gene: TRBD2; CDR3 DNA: TGTGCCAGCAGCGCGTCTAGCGGGAGTGGCGGGACCCAGTACTTC; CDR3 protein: CASSASSGSGGTQYF